This note documents a single T cell receptor beta chain sequence. The data originate from a study of STAT5B mutations in CD4+ large granular lymphocyte leukemia. Assay used: immunoSEQ multiplex PCR; TCRdb lists only in-frame clones, some missing. The table has more than 30,000 clones, around 89% seen once; the top ten hold about 0.97%. The V segment lost 6 bases and the J segment 4 bases; nucleotides outside the gene matches: 8. Germline V gene sequence: CDR1 MNHEY, CDR2 SVGAGI. The CDR3 sequence is 15 residues long. The sequence was collected from a human donor in good health. J is TRBJ2-3 and V is TRBV6-5, with 9 bases that match TRBD2. Specimen: CD4+ T cells from blood buffy coats. CDR3 bases: TGTGCCAGCAGATGGCGGGGGGGTTATTCAGATACGCAGTATTTT. Protein sequence: CASRWRGGYSDTQYF.